This entry lists 29 T cell receptor beta chains sequenced from one sample in a study of radiotherapy plus CTLA-4 blockade in lung cancer (dated by TCRdb to 2017 to 2018). The library was produced with the immunoSEQ multiplex PCR assay. The clones in this table, taken by TCRdb from immuneACCESS, are in-frame only. Not every clone is retained; where verified, under half of the shortfall comes from an unresolved V gene, and the cause of the rest is unknown. This sample has 90,000 to 100,000 clones in its table, and 88% of those were observed once. The leading ten clones occupy 4.9% of the sample. The sequencing used peripheral blood, collected from a patient treated with radiotherapy plus ipilimumab. The origin of the receptors is a human donor with non-small cell lung cancer that progressed on radiotherapy plus ipilimumab.

This rearrangement joins TRBV5-1 to TRBJ1-2; D unresolved. Germline V gene lookup returns CDR1 SGHRS and CDR2 YFSETQ. V gave up 0 bases and J gave up 7 bases, with 7 bases separating them. The CDR3 is made up of 12 amino acids. CDR3 nucleotides: TGCGCCAGCAGCTTGGAGCGGGGTGGCTACACCTTC. Amino acids: CASSLERGGYTF.

CDR3 DNA: TGTGCCAGCTCACTTGGGACAGGAGTCTATGGCTACACCTTC. It yields the protein CASSLGTGVYGYTF. J is TRBJ1-2 and V is TRBV18; 8 bases match TRBD1. From germline, CDR1 is KGHSH and CDR2 LQKENI. The CDR3 is made up of 14 amino acids. The V gene end was trimmed by 4 bases and the J gene end by 4 bases; junction bases not matched to a gene: 5.

Regarding this clone: A junction end diverges from the germline sequence, so it may reflect a read error. J is TRBJ1-2 and V is TRBV7-3; D ambiguous. The germline gives CDR1 SGHTA, CDR2 FQGTGA. The CDR3 has 13 residues. For the CDR3, the DNA is TGTGCCAACAGCTTATCACCGGTTAGGGGCTACACCTTC. Translated, it gives CANSLSPVRGYTF.

V and J are TRBV7-9 and TRBJ2-7; D unresolved. The CDR3 spans 15 residues. Germline-derived CDR1 and CDR2 are SEHNR and FQNEAQ (reference sequence). V was clipped by 6 bases and J by 0 bases, with 15 bases between them. CDR3 residues: CASRSVGGSSYEQYF. For the CDR3, the DNA is TGTGCCAGCAGATCAGTGGGTGGCAGCTCCTACGAGCAGTACTTC.

The chain recombines TRBV4-1 with TRBJ1-5, with 7 bases lining up with TRBD1. Germline assignment: CDR1 MGHRA and CDR2 YSYEKL. The ends lost 0 bases at V and 4 bases at J; junction bases unmatched: 6. The CDR3 is made up of 16 amino acids. The CDR3 protein is CASSQDGTAFNQPQHF. In DNA form, the CDR3 reads TGCGCCAGCAGCCAAGACGGGACAGCCTTTAATCAGCCCCAGCATTTT.

The table lists this clone with a count of one. The chain is built from TRBV18 and TRBJ2-5, with 13 bases matching TRBD2. This CDR3 spans 17 amino acids. V shed 3 bases and J 5 bases; nucleotides not matched to a gene: 9. CDR1 is KGHSH, CDR2 LQKENI, per germline. The CDR3 nucleotides read TGTGCCAGCTCACCTGGACTAGCGGGAGCCAGTCCCGAGACCCAGTACTTC. Translated, it gives CASSPGLAGASPETQYF.

This clone was counted between two and nine times. V and J are TRBV6-1 and TRBJ1-5; D unclear. Germline V gives CDR1 MNHNS, CDR2 SASEGT. V lost 4 bases, J lost 5 bases, and 12 bases lay in between. The CDR3 covers 14 residues. This chain's CDR3 is CASSGAWLDQPQHF. The CDR3 nucleotides are TGTGCCAGCAGTGGGGCTTGGTTGGATCAGCCCCAGCATTTT.

The chain joins TRBV6-1 to TRBJ2-1; 10 bases are shared with TRBD2. CDR3 length: 16 amino acids. J lost 2 bases, V lost 4 bases, and 5 bases had no gene match. Germline loops: CDR1 MNHNS, CDR2 SASEGT. The CDR3 here is CASSAGAGGPYNEQFF. Here the CDR3 DNA reads TGTGCCAGCAGTGCGGGAGCGGGAGGGCCCTACAATGAGCAGTTCTTC.

CDR3 DNA sequence: TGTGCCAGCAGCTTACATGCTAGCGGGATACTAAAAGGGGAGACCCAGTACTTC. It encodes CASSLHASGILKGETQYF. The V and J genes are TRBV7-3 and TRBJ2-5; 9 bases fit TRBD2. Germline CDR1 and CDR2: SGHTA and FQGTGA. The length of the CDR3 is 18 residues. The V gene end was trimmed by 2 bases and the J gene end by 5 bases; junction bases not matched to a gene: 15.

J is TRBJ1-2 and V is TRBV19; 12 bases map to TRBD1. Trimming at V came to 2 bases and at J to 0 bases, leaving 4 bases not matched to a gene. Germline CDR1 reads LNHDA; CDR2 reads SQIVND (reference sequence). The CDR3 spans 17 residues. The CDR3 DNA is TGTGCCAGTAGTATAACCGGGACAGGGGGCCCTAACTATGGCTACACCTTC. Protein: CASSITGTGGPNYGYTF.

The chain uses TRBV10-3 and TRBJ2-7, with TRBD2 matching 9 bases. This CDR3 is 16 amino acids long. V was clipped by 0 bases and J by 0 bases; unmatched bases: 3. CDR1 is ENHRY and CDR2 is SYGVKD in the germline V gene. The CDR3 is CAISESGGRASYEQYF. CDR3 DNA sequence: TGTGCCATCAGTGAGTCGGGCGGGAGGGCCTCCTACGAGCAGTACTTC.

The chain employs TRBV7-2 and TRBJ1-1, with a tentative D call TRBD1 (5 bases). Germline CDR1 reads SGHTA; CDR2 reads FQGNSA. Trimming shortened V by 5 bases and J by 2 bases, and 15 bases separated the two germline ends. The CDR3 loop spans 15 amino acids. Written as DNA, the CDR3 is TGTGCCAGCAGCCCTAGGGCCGGGGGAAACACTGAAGCTTTCTTT. It specifies CASSPRAGGNTEAFF.

V gene TRBV7-9 combines with J gene TRBJ2-7, with 12 bases fitting TRBD2. Trimming at V came to 4 bases and at J to 2 bases, leaving 0 bases not matched to a gene. Germline CDR1 SEHNR, CDR2 FQNEAQ (reference sequence). The CDR3 totals 14 residues. CDR3 protein: CASSSSGRAYEQYF. CDR3 nucleotide sequence: TGTGCCAGCAGCTCTAGCGGGAGGGCCTACGAGCAGTACTTC.

This rearrangement joins TRBV7-9 to TRBJ2-6, with unresolved D. Trimming shortened V by 5 bases and J by 0 bases, and 11 bases separated the two germline ends. Germline-derived CDR1 and CDR2 are SEHNR and FQNEAQ (reference sequence). CDR3 length equals 16 residues. CDR3 protein: CASSPTRSSGANVLTF. DNA of the CDR3: TGTGCCAGCAGCCCGACGCGCAGCTCTGGGGCCAACGTCCTGACTTTC.

This clone was observed once. The CDR3: CASSTGQEKTYGYTF. The DNA of the CDR3 is TGTGCCAGTAGTACTGGACAGGAGAAGACCTATGGCTACACCTTC. The J gene is TRBJ1-2, the V gene TRBV19, with TRBD1 matching 7 bases. The J segment lost 4 bases and the V segment lost 4 bases, leaving 9 bases of the junction unmatched. The germline V gene has CDR1 LNHDA and CDR2 SQIVND (reference sequence). The CDR3 runs to 15 residues.

The CDR3 is CAFTGLYGYTF. Written as DNA, the CDR3 is TGTGCCTTTACAGGCCTTTATGGCTACACCTTC. The genes are TRBV2 and TRBJ1-2; D possibly corresponds to TRBD1 (5 bases). Germline lookup yields CDR1 SNHLY and CDR2 FYNNEI. This CDR3 has 11 residues. V was pared by 11 bases and J by 5 bases, with 12 bases between.

The V and J genes are TRBV2 and TRBJ1-1; TRBD1 might be the D (6 bases). The ends were cut back, 4 bases at V and 1 base at J, with 16 bases in the middle. Germline values: CDR1 SNHLY, CDR2 FYNNEI. This CDR3 comprises 16 residues. CDR3 sequence: CASSGGLGRGNTEAFF. The CDR3 coding sequence is TGTGCCAGCAGTGGAGGCCTGGGCAGGGGGAACACTGAAGCTTTCTTT.

V gene TRBV2 combines with J gene TRBJ2-1; weak D call: TRBD2 (5 bases). Germline V gives CDR1 SNHLY, CDR2 FYNNEI. This CDR3 region has 10 residues. V was clipped by 5 bases and J by 10 bases, with 6 bases between them. CDR3 coding DNA: TGTGCCAGCAGTACTAGAGAGCAGTTCTTC. Translating gives CASSTREQFF.

This clone is large (0.1 to 1%) within its sample. The V call is TRBV6-1, the J call TRBJ2-1; 8 bases are a match to TRBD1. V trimming: 3 bases; J trimming: 8 bases; junction bases outside the gene matches: 9. Germline values: CDR1 MNHNS, CDR2 SASEGT. This CDR3 comprises 15 residues. CDR3 region: CASSEKTGAGDEQFF. Here the CDR3 DNA reads TGTGCCAGCAGTGAGAAGACAGGGGCGGGCGATGAGCAGTTCTTC.

In the case of this clone: The same CDR3 is also encoded by other DNA sequences in this sample. The chain joins TRBV7-9 to TRBJ2-1; 9 nucleotides agree with TRBD2. Germline CDR1 and CDR2: SEHNR and FQNEAQ (reference sequence). V lost 1 base to trimming and J lost 7 bases; unmatched junction nucleotides: 5. This CDR3 comprises 15 residues. The CDR3 here is CASSLEASGRNEQFF. Written as DNA, the CDR3 is TGTGCCAGCAGCTTAGAGGCCAGCGGGAGGAATGAGCAGTTCTTC.

The chain couples TRBV11-2 to TRBJ2-1, with 13 bases fitting TRBD2. The CDR3 has 17 amino acids. CDR1 is SGHAT and CDR2 is FQNNGV in the germline V gene. The J segment lost 11 bases and the V segment lost 5 bases, leaving 15 bases of the junction unmatched. Here the CDR3 DNA reads TGTGCCAGCAGCGGAGGGACTAGCGGGGCCGCCTCGGGTCAGCAGTTCTTC. Its translation is CASSGGTSGAASGQQFF.

This rearrangement joins TRBV7-9 to TRBJ1-2; TRBD1 matches 12 bases. The CDR3 runs 16 residues. Germline V gives CDR1 SEHNR, CDR2 FQNEAQ (reference sequence). V gave up 4 bases and J gave up 6 bases; unmatched junction bases: 9. The CDR3: CASSSYGTGGADGYTF. The CDR3 bases are TGTGCCAGCAGCTCATACGGGACAGGGGGCGCGGATGGCTACACCTTC. Using reference TRBV7-9 and TRBJ1-2 for the parts outside the CDR3, the full variable domain is DTGVSQNPRHKITKRGQNVTFRCDPISEHNRLYWYRQTLGQGPEFLTYFQNEAQLEKSRLLSDRFSAERPKGSFSTLEIQRTEQGDSAMYLCASSSYGTGGADGYTFGSGTRLTVV.

The CDR3 sequence is CASSMNSYEQYF. The CDR3 DNA reads TGTGCCAGCAGCATGAACTCCTACGAGCAGTACTTC. The rearrangement uses TRBV5-4 and TRBJ2-7, with unresolved D. The V gene lost 4 bases and the J gene lost 0 bases, with 5 bases spanning the gap. The CDR3 consists of 12 residues. Germline lookup yields CDR1 SGHNT and CDR2 YYREEE (reference sequence).

The rearrangement links TRBV5-5 to TRBJ2-2; D uncertain. V was pared by 2 bases and J by 8 bases, with 4 bases between. The germline V gene encodes CDR1 SGHKS and CDR2 YYEKEE (reference sequence). The CDR3 runs to 11 residues. The CDR3 DNA sequence: TGTGCCAGCAGCTTCGTGGGGGAGCTGTTTTTT. This sequence encodes CASSFVGELFF.

The CDR3 loop reads CASRGLAGVSDEQFF. DNA for the CDR3: TGCGCCAGCAGGGGTCTAGCGGGAGTTTCGGATGAGCAGTTCTTC. This sequence joins TRBV10-2 and TRBJ2-1; TRBD2 matches at 10 bases. CDR1 WSHSY and CDR2 SAAADI come from the germline V gene. This CDR3 has 15 residues. J lost 8 bases, V lost 6 bases, and 10 bases had no gene match.

The table lists this clone with a few counts. The chain carries TRBV6-1 and TRBJ1-1; tentative D call: TRBD1 (5 bases). CDR1 and CDR2 (germline): MNHNS, SASEGT. V lost 10 bases to trimming and J lost 0 bases, with 12 bases between them. The CDR3 covers 13 residues. The CDR3 region has the DNA TGTGCCACCGACGCACAGGTGAACACTGAAGCTTTCTTT. Residues: CATDAQVNTEAFF.

The genes are TRBV5-6 and TRBJ1-3; no definite D call. The CDR3 has 15 amino acids. The V end was cut by 0 bases, the J end by 4 bases, with 11 bases between. Germline CDR1 and CDR2: SGHDT and YYEEEE. The CDR3 bases are TGTGCCAGCAGCTTGGAGTTGGGGTTCGGAAACACCATATATTTT. As protein: CASSLELGFGNTIYF.

CDR3 sequence (DNA): TGTGCCAGTAGTATCGATAGGTCTGGGACTATGGGGCGGAACGAGCAGTACTTC. As protein: CASSIDRSGTMGRNEQYF. This chain joins TRBV19 and TRBJ2-7; 7 bases fit TRBD2. Germline V gene sequence: CDR1 LNHDA, CDR2 SQIVND (reference sequence). The CDR3 spans 18 residues. The junction had 19 bases not matched to a gene; V was cut back by 3 bases and J by 5 bases.

The chain uses TRBV6-1 and TRBJ2-5, with D possibly being TRBD2 (6 bases). Germline CDR1 and CDR2: MNHNS and SASEGT. The CDR3 loop spans 13 amino acids. Deletions cut 6 bases from V and 1 base from J, with 9 bases between. The CDR3 here is CASRGTLQETQYF. CDR3 bases: TGTGCCAGCAGAGGGACTCTCCAAGAGACCCAGTACTTC.